These 14 T cell receptor beta chains originate from one sample sequenced in a study of cytomegalovirus exposure and HLA in healthy donors. 60 Vbeta and 13 Jbeta primers were used in PCR. This table comes from immunoSEQ multiplex PCR, and its TCRdb copy is limited to in-frame clones, with some not included. Among some 180,000 clones, around 82% were seen once, and the ten largest hold under 3%. Sequencing used PBMCs. The receptors originated from a woman aged 25-40 years in good health and CMV-seronegative.

The genes are TRBV4-1 and TRBJ2-7, with D perhaps matching TRBD1 (5 bases). The CDR3 spans 11 residues. V was pared by 4 bases and J by 5 bases, with 6 bases between. Germline assignment: CDR1 MGHRA and CDR2 YSYEKL. CDR3 sequence (DNA): TGCGCCAGCAGCCTCAGGGACGAGCAGTACTTC. This encodes CASSLRDEQYF.

The chain employs TRBV6-5 and TRBJ2-7, with 8 bases fitting TRBD1. Germline V gives CDR1 MNHEY, CDR2 SVGAGI. V gave up 7 bases and J gave up 3 bases; unmatched junction bases: 11. This CDR3 region has 15 residues. This CDR3 is CASTNGQGLLYEQYF. Written as DNA, the CDR3 is TGTGCCAGCACCAATGGACAGGGCCTACTCTACGAGCAGTACTTC.

The CDR3: CASRVAGLAKNIQYF. CDR3 DNA: TGTGCCAGCAGGGTAGCGGGATTAGCCAAAAACATTCAGTACTTC. This rearrangement joins TRBV2 to TRBJ2-4; 8 nucleotides match TRBD2. The CDR3 length is 15 residues. From germline, CDR1 is SNHLY and CDR2 FYNNEI. Trimming cost V 6 bases and J 0 bases; bases outside gene matches: 4.

The rearrangement uses TRBV29-1 and TRBJ1-1; no firm D call. Germline CDR1 reads SQVTM; CDR2 reads ANQGSEA. The CDR3 runs to 12 residues. The V end was cut by 6 bases, the J end by 10 bases, with 18 bases between. CDR3 amino acids: CSVPAQVGRAFF. CDR3 in DNA: TGCAGCGTCCCCGCCCAGGTCGGTCGAGCTTTCTTT.

This clone occurred a few times. The gene calls are TRBV9 and TRBJ1-1; the match to TRBD1 covers 12 bases. The V gene end was trimmed by 0 bases and the J gene end by 1 base; junction bases not matched to a gene: 10. Germline lookup yields CDR1 SGDLS and CDR2 YYNGEE. The CDR3 consists of 19 residues. This chain's CDR3 is CASSVAPGQGAYGNTEAFF. CDR3 in DNA: TGTGCCAGCAGCGTAGCTCCGGGACAGGGGGCATATGGGAACACTGAAGCTTTCTTT.

The chain joins TRBV7-6 to TRBJ2-3; D perhaps matches TRBD2 (6 bases). The CDR3 length is 13 residues. V was shortened by 5 bases and J by 2 bases, with 8 bases between the two germline ends. Germline CDR1 is SGHVS and CDR2 is FNYEAQ. CDR3 region: CASSRRDTDTQYF. DNA for the CDR3: TGTGCCAGCAGCCGGAGGGACACAGATACGCAGTATTTT.

CDR3 in DNA: TGCGCCATCTCGACCCCACGGGTAGATACGCAGTATTTT. Translation gives CAISTPRVDTQYF. This chain connects TRBV4-1 to TRBJ2-3; no firm D call. V was pared by 10 bases and J by 5 bases, with 16 bases between. CDR1 is MGHRA, CDR2 YSYEKL, per germline. The CDR3 length is 13 residues.

This clone came up once. This chain connects TRBV19 to TRBJ2-7; 8 bases align to TRBD1. V lost 8 bases and J lost 6; bases outside the gene matches: 6. This CDR3 contains 12 residues. Germline V CDR1 and CDR2: LNHDA, SQIVND (reference sequence). CDR3: CASRAGGSEQYF. The CDR3 DNA sequence: TGTGCCAGTCGCGCAGGGGGCAGCGAGCAGTACTTC.

The rearrangement uses TRBV5-1 and TRBJ2-1; TRBD2 matches at 14 bases. This CDR3 has 17 amino acids. The V gene end was trimmed by 4 bases and the J gene end by 8 bases; junction bases not matched to a gene: 11. CDR1 and CDR2 (germline): SGHRS, YFSETQ. CDR3: CASSAGTSGSGWDEQFF. The CDR3 DNA is TGCGCCAGCAGCGCCGGGACTAGCGGGAGTGGTTGGGATGAGCAGTTCTTC.

Only a few counts were recorded for this clone. CDR3 sequence reads: CASRLAYGQGPSYEQYF. The CDR3 nucleotides read TGTGCAAGTCGCTTAGCGTATGGGCAGGGGCCTTCCTACGAGCAGTACTTC. This chain connects TRBV12-2 to TRBJ2-7; whether TRBD1, the table's D call, matches the DNA was not checked. TRBV12-2 is labeled a pseudogene. This CDR3 region has 17 residues.

This clone showed up just once. The V call is TRBV18, the J call TRBJ1-6, with 9 bases fitting TRBD1. The CDR3 totals 15 residues. V shed 3 bases, J shed 7 bases, and the junction held 4 bases outside the gene matches. Germline CDR1 and CDR2: KGHSH and LQKENI. The CDR3 bases are TGTGCCAGCTCACCCCGGGACAGGGTCAATTCACCCCTCCACTTT. It translates to CASSPRDRVNSPLHF.

The V call is TRBV13, the J call TRBJ2-7; maybe TRBD1 (5 bases). The CDR3 has 13 residues. V was shortened by 5 bases and J by 3 bases, with 11 bases between the two germline ends. Germline V gene lookup returns CDR1 PRHDT and CDR2 FYEKMQ (reference sequence). CDR3 DNA sequence: TGTGCCAGCAGCCTCAGACAGCACTACGAGCAGTACTTC. Translation: CASSLRQHYEQYF.

This clone was picked up one time. The genes are TRBV4-2 and TRBJ2-5; tentative D call: TRBD1 (6 bases). CDR1 LGHNA and CDR2 YNFKEQ come from the germline V gene. The V end lost 0 bases, the J end lost 1 base, and 15 bases lay between the germline ends. This CDR3 region has 17 residues. CDR3 sequence reads: CASSQESGVYGQETQYF. The DNA of the CDR3 is TGTGCCAGCAGCCAAGAATCAGGGGTTTATGGCCAAGAGACCCAGTACTTC.

The chain employs TRBV7-2 and TRBJ2-2, with D tentatively TRBD1 (5 bases). Germline CDR1 SGHTA, CDR2 FQGNSA. This CDR3 has 15 residues. V was trimmed by 3 bases and J by 4 bases, leaving 12 bases between them. CDR3 in DNA: TGTGCCAGCAGCTTCAGGGCCTTGAGCACCGGGGAGCTGTTTTTT. This gives the protein CASSFRALSTGELFF.